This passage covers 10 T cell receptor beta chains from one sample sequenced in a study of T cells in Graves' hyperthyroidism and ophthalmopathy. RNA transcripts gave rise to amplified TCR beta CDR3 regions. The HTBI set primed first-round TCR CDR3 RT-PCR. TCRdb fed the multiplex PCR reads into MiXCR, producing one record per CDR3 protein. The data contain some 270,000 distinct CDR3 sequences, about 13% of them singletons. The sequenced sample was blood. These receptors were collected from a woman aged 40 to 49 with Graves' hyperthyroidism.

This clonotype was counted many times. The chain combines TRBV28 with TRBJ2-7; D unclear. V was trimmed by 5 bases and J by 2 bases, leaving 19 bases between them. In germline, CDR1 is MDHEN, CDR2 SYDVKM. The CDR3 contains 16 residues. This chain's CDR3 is CASSRTQAILTYEQYF. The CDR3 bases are TGTGCCAGCAGTCGGACCCAGGCGATCCTTACCTACGAGCAGTACTTC.

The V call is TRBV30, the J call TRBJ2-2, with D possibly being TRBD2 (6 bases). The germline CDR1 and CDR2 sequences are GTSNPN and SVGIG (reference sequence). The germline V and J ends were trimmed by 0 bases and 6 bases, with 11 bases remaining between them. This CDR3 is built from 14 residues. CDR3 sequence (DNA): TGTGCCTGGAGTGTACTCGGGGGAGCCGGGGAGCTGTTTTTT. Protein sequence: CAWSVLGGAGELFF. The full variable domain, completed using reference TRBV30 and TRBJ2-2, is SQTIHQWPATLVQPVGSPLSLECTVEGTSNPNLYWYRQAAGRGLQLLFYSVGIGQISSEVPQNLSASRPQDRQFILSSKKLLLSDSGFYLCAWSVLGGAGELFFGEGSRLTVL.

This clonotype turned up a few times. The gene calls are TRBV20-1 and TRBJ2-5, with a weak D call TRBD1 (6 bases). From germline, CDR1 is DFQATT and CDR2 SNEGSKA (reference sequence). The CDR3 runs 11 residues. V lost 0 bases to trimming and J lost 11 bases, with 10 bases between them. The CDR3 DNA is TGCAGTGCTAGAGATCGGACAGCACAGTACTTC. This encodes CSARDRTAQYF.

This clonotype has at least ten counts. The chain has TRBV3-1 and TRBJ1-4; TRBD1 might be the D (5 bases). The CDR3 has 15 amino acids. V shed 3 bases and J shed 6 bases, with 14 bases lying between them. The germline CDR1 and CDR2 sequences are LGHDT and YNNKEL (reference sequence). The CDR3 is CASSHEGRVDEKLFF. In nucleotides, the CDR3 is TGTGCCAGCAGCCACGAGGGCAGGGTGGATGAAAAACTGTTTTTT.

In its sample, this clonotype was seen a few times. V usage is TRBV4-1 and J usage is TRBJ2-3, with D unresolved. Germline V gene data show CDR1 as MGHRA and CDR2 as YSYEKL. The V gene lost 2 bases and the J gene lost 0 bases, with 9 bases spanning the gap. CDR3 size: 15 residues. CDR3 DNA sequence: TGCGCCAGCAGCCAATTACTACTTAGCACAGATACGCAGTATTTT. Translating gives CASSQLLLSTDTQYF.

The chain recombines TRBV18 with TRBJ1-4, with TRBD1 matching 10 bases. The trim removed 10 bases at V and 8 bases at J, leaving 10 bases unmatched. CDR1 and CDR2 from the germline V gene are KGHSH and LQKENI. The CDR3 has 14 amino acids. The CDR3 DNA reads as TGTGCCACGAAGCGGGGGACAGGGGTCGAAAAACTGTTTTTT. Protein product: CATKRGTGVEKLFF.

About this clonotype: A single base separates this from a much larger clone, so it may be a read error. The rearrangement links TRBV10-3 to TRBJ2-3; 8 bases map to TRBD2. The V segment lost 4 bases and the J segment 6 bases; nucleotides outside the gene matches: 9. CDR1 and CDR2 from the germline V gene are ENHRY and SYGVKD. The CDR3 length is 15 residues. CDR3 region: CAISVSSGRPDTQYF. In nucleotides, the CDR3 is TGTGCCATCAGTGTGTCTAGCGGGCGTCCGGATACGCAGTATTTT.

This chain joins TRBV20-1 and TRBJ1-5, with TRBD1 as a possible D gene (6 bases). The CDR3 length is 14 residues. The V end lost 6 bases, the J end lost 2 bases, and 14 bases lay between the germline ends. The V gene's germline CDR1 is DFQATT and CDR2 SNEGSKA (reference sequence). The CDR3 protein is CSASGARRNQPQHF. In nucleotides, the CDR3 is TGCAGTGCCTCGGGGGCCCGGCGCAATCAGCCCCAGCATTTT.

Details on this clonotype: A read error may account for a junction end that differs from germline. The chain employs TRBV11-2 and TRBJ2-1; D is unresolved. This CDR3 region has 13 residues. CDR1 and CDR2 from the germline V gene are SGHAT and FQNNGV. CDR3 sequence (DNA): TGTGCCAGCAGCTCCGGGCCCTGCAATGAGCAATTCTTC. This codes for CASSSGPCNEQFF.

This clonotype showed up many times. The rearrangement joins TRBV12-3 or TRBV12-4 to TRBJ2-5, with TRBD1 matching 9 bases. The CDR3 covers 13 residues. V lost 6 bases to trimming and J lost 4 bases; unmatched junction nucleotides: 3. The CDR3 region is CASRGQGIETQYF. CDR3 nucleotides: TGTGCCAGCAGGGGACAGGGAATAGAGACCCAGTACTTC.